This TCR beta chain was retrieved from a study of blood T cell repertoires in COVID-19. Study summary: The analysed material was cDNA or gDNA that came from T cells, B-cell-depleted T cells, or PBMCs.

This table comes from immunoSEQ multiplex PCR, and its TCRdb copy is limited to in-frame clones, with some not included. The sample has 140,000 to 150,000 clones, around 84% seen once. Germline V gene lookup returns CDR1 SGHDT and CDR2 YYEEEE. The CDR3 spans 15 residues. Trimming removed 0 bases from V and 0 bases from J, with 9 bases in between. The clonotype was recovered from a human donor in a cohort sampled during active COVID-19. This chain links TRBV5-6 with TRBJ1-2, with TRBD1 as a possible D gene (6 bases). The sample consisted of peripheral blood. CDR3 sequence (DNA): TGTGCCAGCAGCTTGGTAGGGGGTACTAACTATGGCTACACCTTC. Translation: CASSLVGGTNYGYTF.